These 13 T cell receptor beta chains came from one sample sequenced in a study of OX40 agonist ivuxolimab in advanced cancers. The method was immunoSEQ multiplex PCR; TCRdb's version includes in-frame clones alone and lacks a portion of them. The repertoire holds around 70,000 clones, with 85% as singletons. The sample here was CD4+ or CD8+ T cells sorted from blood, taken in a trial of the OX40 agonist ivuxolimab. All receptors come from an adult with an advanced solid tumor such as melanoma, head and neck, liver or kidney cancer.

The sample holds one count of this clone. CDR3 amino acids: CASSPRTQLGRTNEKLFF. CDR3 bases: TGTGCCAGCAGTCCAAGGACCCAATTGGGGAGGACTAATGAAAAACTGTTTTTT. This chain uses TRBV28 with TRBJ1-4; D call uncertain. The CDR3 consists of 18 residues. The germline gives CDR1 MDHEN, CDR2 SYDVKM. V lost 5 bases to trimming and J lost 2 bases, with 21 bases between them.

V is TRBV6-4 and J is TRBJ2-5; perhaps TRBD1 as D (5 bases). V gave up 6 bases and J gave up 5 bases, with 16 bases separating them. The CDR3 is 14 amino acids. Germline V gene lookup returns CDR1 MRHNA and CDR2 SNTAGT. CDR3 sequence: CASSQGGSRETQYF. The CDR3 DNA is TGTGCCAGCAGCCAGGGCGGTTCACGGGAGACCCAGTACTTC.

The gene calls are TRBV6-5 and TRBJ1-1, with D perhaps matching TRBD1 (5 bases). Trimming shortened V by 7 bases and J by 3 bases, and 12 bases separated the two germline ends. The length of the CDR3 is 13 residues. The V gene's germline CDR1 is MNHEY and CDR2 SVGAGI. CDR3 sequence: CASIRDGYTEAFF. The CDR3 region has the DNA TGTGCCAGCATCAGGGACGGCTACACTGAAGCTTTCTTT.

V is TRBV11-2 and J is TRBJ2-5, with a weak D call TRBD1 (6 bases). Deletions cut 1 base from V and 2 bases from J, with 11 bases between. Germline CDR1 is SGHAT and CDR2 is FQNNGV. The CDR3 has 15 residues. CDR3 in amino acids: CASSLGTGHQETQYF. CDR3 bases: TGTGCCAGCAGCTTAGGTACAGGGCATCAAGAGACCCAGTACTTC.

The table lists this clone with a few counts. The V call is TRBV16, the J call TRBJ1-5, with TRBD1 matching over 8 bases. The CDR3 runs 15 residues. Germline V gene lookup returns CDR1 KGHSY and CDR2 FQNENV. V gave up 2 bases and J gave up 3 bases; unmatched junction bases: 3. The DNA for the CDR3 is TGTGCCAGCAGCCAAGAGACAGGGGTCAATCAGCCCCAGCATTTT. Protein: CASSQETGVNQPQHF.

This chain links TRBV10-1 with TRBJ2-1; D remains unclear. The V gene's germline CDR1 is WNHNN and CDR2 SYGVQD (reference sequence). V shed 1 base and J shed 10 bases, with 5 bases lying between them. This CDR3 spans 11 amino acids. The CDR3 region has the DNA TGCGCCAGCAGTGAGTATCGGGAGCAGTTCTTC. It translates to CASSEYREQFF.

This CDR3 reads CASSLTSYNSPLHF. The CDR3, as DNA: TGTGCCAGCAGCCTCACGTCTTACAATTCACCCCTCCACTTT. The V call is TRBV27, the J call TRBJ1-6; D is unresolved. V lost 6 bases and J 7 bases, leaving 13 bases between the germline ends. CDR1 and CDR2 from the germline V gene are MNHEY and SMNVEV (reference sequence). The CDR3 contains 14 residues.

V gene TRBV2 combines with J gene TRBJ2-5, with TRBD2 matching over 15 bases. The V and J ends lost 7 bases and 3 bases, in that order; junction bases with no gene match: 6. Germline CDR1 SNHLY, CDR2 FYNNEI. CDR3 length equals 16 residues. In nucleotides, the CDR3 is TGTGCCAGCACCACCGGGACTAGCGGGAGGAAAGAGACCCAGTACTTC. Protein: CASTTGTSGRKETQYF. Full variable domain (remainder filled in from reference TRBV2 and TRBJ2-5): EPEVTQTPSHQVTQMGQEVILRCVPISNHLYFYWYRQILGQKVEFLVSFYNNEISEKSEIFDDQFSVERPDGSNFTLKIRSTKLEDSAMYFCASTTGTSGRKETQYFGPGTRLLVL.

V usage is TRBV18 and J usage is TRBJ1-5; D remains ambiguous. The CDR3 is 13 amino acids. Germline CDR1 and CDR2: KGHSH and LQKENI. V shed 4 bases and J shed 2 bases, with 6 bases lying between them. The CDR3 reads CASSQSGNQPQHF. In nucleotides, the CDR3 is TGTGCCAGCTCACAGTCAGGCAATCAGCCCCAGCATTTT.

This clone was recorded a few times. V usage is TRBV5-1 and J usage is TRBJ2-3; unclear D gene. V lost 0 bases, J lost 8 bases, and 10 bases lay in between. Germline values: CDR1 SGHRS, CDR2 YFSETQ. The CDR3 contains 13 residues. CDR3 coding DNA: TGCGCCAGCAGCTTGGTCCGGGCGAGTACGCAGTATTTT. Protein product: CASSLVRASTQYF.

The gene calls are TRBV2 and TRBJ2-3; D perhaps matches TRBD1 (5 bases). This CDR3 region has 15 residues. Between the trimmed V and J ends, which lost 7 bases and 0 bases, there was a span of 14 bases. Germline V gene sequence: CDR1 SNHLY, CDR2 FYNNEI. The CDR3 DNA follows: TGTGCCAGCAACCGCTCGGCAGGGAGCACAGATACGCAGTATTTT. Its translation: CASNRSAGSTDTQYF.

The chain is built from TRBV6-1 and TRBJ1-2, with 7 bases fitting TRBD1. The CDR3 consists of 14 residues. Germline V lookup: CDR1 MNHNS, CDR2 SASEGT. The ends lost 6 bases at V and 4 bases at J; junction bases unmatched: 8. The CDR3 nucleotides read TGTGCCAGCAGGAGGGGGGGACAGCTCTATGGCTACACCTTC. It specifies CASRRGGQLYGYTF.

This clone was counted only a few times. This chain uses TRBV6-5 with TRBJ2-1; D gene unclear. The CDR3 has 15 residues. Per germline, CDR1 MNHEY and CDR2 SVGAGI. Between the trimmed V and J ends, which lost 6 bases and 0 bases, there was a span of 12 bases. This chain's CDR3 is CASRERPRSYNEQFF. The CDR3, as DNA: TGTGCCAGCAGGGAACGGCCCCGCTCCTACAATGAGCAGTTCTTC.